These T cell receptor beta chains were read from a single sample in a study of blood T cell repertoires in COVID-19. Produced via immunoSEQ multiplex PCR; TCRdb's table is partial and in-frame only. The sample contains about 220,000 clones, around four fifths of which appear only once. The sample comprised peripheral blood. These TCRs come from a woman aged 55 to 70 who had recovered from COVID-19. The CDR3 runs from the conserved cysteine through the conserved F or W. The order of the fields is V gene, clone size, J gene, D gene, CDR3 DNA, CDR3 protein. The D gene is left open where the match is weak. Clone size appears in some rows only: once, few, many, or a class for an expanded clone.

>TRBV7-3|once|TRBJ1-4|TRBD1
TGTGCCAGCAGCCATCCGGGACAGGGGACTAATGAAAAACTGTTTTTT
CASSHPGQGTNEKLFF
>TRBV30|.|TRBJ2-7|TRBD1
TGTGCCTGGAGTGTGATAGACAGGGGTTCCTACGAGCAGTACTTC
CAWSVIDRGSYEQYF
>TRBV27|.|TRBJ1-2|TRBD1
TGTGCCAGCAGTTTCTCCGGGACAGGGGGGGTCTATGGCTACACCTTC
CASSFSGTGGVYGYTF
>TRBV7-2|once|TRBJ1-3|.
TGTGCCAGCAGCTTAGAATACAGTGGAAACACCATATATTTT
CASSLEYSGNTIYF
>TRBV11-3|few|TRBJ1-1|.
TGTGCCAGCAGCTTAAGCTTTGGGGCCAACACTGAAGCTTTCTTT
CASSLSFGANTEAFF
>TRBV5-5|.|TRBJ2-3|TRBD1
TGTGCCAGCAGCTTGGTTGGGGCAGGGGGAGATACGCAGTATTTT
CASSLVGAGGDTQYF
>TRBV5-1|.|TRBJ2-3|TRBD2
TGCGCCAGCAGCTCCCTAGCGGGGGCGAGCACAGATACGCAGTATTTT
CASSSLAGASTDTQYF
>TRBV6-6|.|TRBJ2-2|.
TGTGCCAGCACCCTCACGGGGGGCGCTTATACCGGGGAGCTGTTTTTT
CASTLTGGAYTGELFF
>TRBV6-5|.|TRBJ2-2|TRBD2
TGTGCCAGCACCCGGGGGGGCCGGGGCACCGGGGAGCTGTTTTTT
CASTRGGRGTGELFF
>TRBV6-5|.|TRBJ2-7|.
TGTGCCAGCAGGACAGGGGACTACTACGAGCAGTACTTC
CASRTGDYYEQYF
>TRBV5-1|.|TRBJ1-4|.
TGCGCCAGCAGCTTCGGCAGGGTAGGAGAAAAACTGTTTTTT
CASSFGRVGEKLFF
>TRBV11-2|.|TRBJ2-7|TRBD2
TGTGCCAGCAGCGCTAGCGGCCCTTTACCCTACGAGCAGTACTTC
CASSASGPLPYEQYF
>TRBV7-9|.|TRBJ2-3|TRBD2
TGTGCCAGCAGCTTAGGGGTAGCGGGGCCCGGGCGGGCGCAGTATTTT
CASSLGVAGPGRAQYF
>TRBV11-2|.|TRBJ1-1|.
TGTGCCAGCAGCTTAGACAGGGGCACTGAAGCTTTCTTT
CASSLDRGTEAFF
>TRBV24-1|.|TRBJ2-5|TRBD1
TGTGCCACCAGTGACCGTGGACAGGCCGGAGAGACCCAGTACTTC
CATSDRGQAGETQYF
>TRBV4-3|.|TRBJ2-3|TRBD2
TGCGCCAGCAGCCCGGCGACTAGCGGGGGGGCGGTTTGGACAGATACGCAGTATTTT
CASSPATSGGAVWTDTQYF
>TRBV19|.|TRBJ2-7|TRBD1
TGTGCCAGTAGCGAGGACAGGGGAGGCACCTACGAGCAGTACTTC
CASSEDRGGTYEQYF
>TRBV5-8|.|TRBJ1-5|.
TGTGCCAGCAGCTTGAGGTCGGGCTATCAGGGGCCCCAGCATTTT
CASSLRSGYQGPQHF
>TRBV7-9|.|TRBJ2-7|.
TGTGCCAGCAGCCGTCCCGACAAAAAATACGAGCAGTACTTC
CASSRPDKKYEQYF
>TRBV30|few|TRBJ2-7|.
TGTGCCTGGAGTGTGAAGAGGCAGATATCCGAGCAGTACTTC
CAWSVKRQISEQYF
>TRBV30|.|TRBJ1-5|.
TGTGCCTGGAGTTTGGGAGCTGGTAGCAATCAGCCCCAGCATTTT
CAWSLGAGSNQPQHF
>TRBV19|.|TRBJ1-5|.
TGTGCCAGTAGTATGTCCCAGGGCGGCAATCAGCCCCAGCATTTT
CASSMSQGGNQPQHF
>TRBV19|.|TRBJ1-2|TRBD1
TGTGCCAGTAGTCGGACAGGGAACTATGGCTACACCTTC
CASSRTGNYGYTF
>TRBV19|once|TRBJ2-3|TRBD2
TGTGCCAGTAGTATACTGAGGACTAGCGGGGATACGCAGTATTTT
CASSILRTSGDTQYF
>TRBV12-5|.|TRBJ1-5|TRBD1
TGTGCTAGTGGTTTAGGAGGACAGGGGGCTGATCAGCCCCAGCATTTT
CASGLGGQGADQPQHF
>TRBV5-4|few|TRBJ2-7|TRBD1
TGTGCCAGCAGCTTGGGGGGGACAGGGGGCCGCGAGCAGTACTTC
CASSLGGTGGREQYF
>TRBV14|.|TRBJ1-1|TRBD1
TGTGCCAGCAGCCATCGACAGGGAATTGGGAACACTGAAGCTTTCTTT
CASSHRQGIGNTEAFF
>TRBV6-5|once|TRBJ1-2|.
TGTGCCAGCAGTTACTCCACAGGGAGTCACTATGGCTACACCTTC
CASSYSTGSHYGYTF
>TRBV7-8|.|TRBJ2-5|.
TGTGCCAGCCTGGGGCCTCGAGAGACCCAGTACTTC
CASLGPRETQYF
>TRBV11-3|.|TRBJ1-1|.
TGTGCCAGAGGGGGGGCAGGGGAAGCTTTCTTT
CARGGAGEAFF
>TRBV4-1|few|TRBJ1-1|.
TGCGCCAGCAGCCAACCGTCTCGGAGCACTGAAGCTTTCTTT
CASSQPSRSTEAFF
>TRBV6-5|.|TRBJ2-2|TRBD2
TGTGCCAGCCGGGGGGGCGGGGAGCTGTTTTTT
CASRGGGELFF
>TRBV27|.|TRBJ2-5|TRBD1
TGTGCCAGCAGTTTATTTTCCGGACAGGGTCTCCAAGAGACCCAGTACTTC
CASSLFSGQGLQETQYF
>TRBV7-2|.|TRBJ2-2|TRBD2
TGTGCCAGCAGCTTAGAACTAGCGGGGGGCCTGAACACCGGGGAGCTGTTTTTT
CASSLELAGGLNTGELFF
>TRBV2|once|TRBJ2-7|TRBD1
TGTGCCAGCAGCCTAGTGGGACAGGGAATCTACGAGCAGTACTTC
CASSLVGQGIYEQYF
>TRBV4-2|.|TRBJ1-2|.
TGTGCCAGCAGCCAAGAAGGACAGTCGACGGGGGGCTACACCTTC
CASSQEGQSTGGYTF
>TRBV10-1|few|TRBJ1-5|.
TGCGCCAGCAGTATAACAGGTTACAATCAGCCCCAGCATTTT
CASSITGYNQPQHF